This T cell receptor beta chain came from a study of T cell changes during pregnancy in multiple sclerosis. J gave up 9 bases and V 3 bases, and 9 bases lay outside the gene matches. CDR3 length: 16 amino acids. The germline gives CDR1 MNHEY, CDR2 SMNVEV (reference sequence). Measured with immunoSEQ multiplex PCR; TCRdb has only the in-frame clones, and not every one. The sample includes 50,000 to 75,000 clones, 91% of them seen just once. The origin of this receptor is a female donor in good health, enrolled as a control in a pregnancy study. The source was peripheral blood, collected in the third trimester of pregnancy. V is TRBV27 and J is TRBJ2-1; 12 positions match TRBD2. CDR3 nucleotides: TGTGCCAGCAGTTTTGGCAGCGGACTAGCGGGACTTGAGCAGTTCTTC. Translated: CASSFGSGLAGLEQFF.